The 20 T cell receptor beta chains below all came from one sample that was sequenced in a study of blood T cells in healthy people across ages. Primers used in a second PCR of roughly 7 to 12 cycles were a sample-barcoded 5' primer and a J-beta primer mix. A single record per CDR3 protein comes from TCRdb applying MiXCR to the 5' RACE reads. The sample yields over a million distinct CDR3 sequences, approximately 43% seen once. The source material was blood. The receptor set was obtained from a woman younger than 35 in good health.

This clonotype was found many times. This sequence joins TRBV4-1 and TRBJ2-5; maybe TRBD2 (5 bases). The CDR3 totals 15 residues. V shed 1 base and J shed 5 bases, with 14 bases lying between them. Per germline, CDR1 MGHRA and CDR2 YSYEKL. In nucleotides, the CDR3 is TGCGCCAGCAGCCAAGTGGCTAGCCGTCAGGAGACCCAGTACTTC. This codes for CASSQVASRQETQYF.

This clonotype was observed once. The chain joins TRBV24-1 to TRBJ2-5; D is undetermined. V shed 2 bases and J shed 11 bases, with 17 bases lying between them. The CDR3 runs 14 residues. Germline V gives CDR1 KGHDR, CDR2 SFDVKD. The CDR3 sequence: CATSDSRTSNEQYF. CDR3 DNA sequence: TGTGCCACCAGTGATTCGCGGACGAGCAATGAGCAGTACTTC.

Regarding this clonotype: A read error may account for a junction end that differs from germline. This chain joins TRBV27 and TRBJ2-7, with 7 bases aligning to TRBD2. The CDR3 runs 16 residues. The germline gives CDR1 MNHEY, CDR2 SMNVEV (reference sequence). The CDR3: CASSPMGGSFAYEQCF. The CDR3 DNA reads TGTGCCAGCAGTCCCATGGGCGGGAGTTTTGCCTACGAGCAGTGCTTC.

V usage is TRBV7-2 and J usage is TRBJ2-2; no clear D gene. CDR3 length equals 15 residues. Per the germline V gene, CDR1 is SGHTA and CDR2 is FQGNSA. V was trimmed by 1 base and J by 2 bases, leaving 8 bases between them. The CDR3 DNA reads as TGTGCCAGCAGCTTAGGTTGGCAAAACACCGGGGAGCTGTTTTTT. It yields the protein CASSLGWQNTGELFF.

This clonotype was picked up a small number of times. The chain joins TRBV29-1 to TRBJ2-1; 11 bases agree with TRBD1. There are 12 residues in the CDR3. Germline V gives CDR1 SQVTM, CDR2 ANQGSEA. Trimming removed 8 bases from V and 8 bases from J; junction bases left unmatched: 5. The CDR3 bases are TGCAGCTCCGGGACAGGGGGACATGAGCAGTTCTTC. Its translation: CSSGTGGHEQFF.

The table lists this clonotype with a few counts. The J gene is TRBJ2-4, the V gene TRBV29-1, with 10 bases lining up with TRBD1. V was pared by 5 bases and J by 0 bases, with 4 bases of the junction left unmatched. Germline V CDR1 and CDR2: SQVTM, ANQGSEA. The length of the CDR3 is 15 residues. The CDR3 nucleotides are TGCAGCGTTTGGGGGACAGGGGAAGCCAAAAACATTCAGTACTTC. It encodes CSVWGTGEAKNIQYF. Together with reference TRBV29-1 and TRBJ2-4, the CDR3 gives the full variable domain: SAVISQKPSRDICQRGTSLTIQCQVDSQVTMMFWYRQQPGQSLTLIATANQGSEATYESGFVIDKFPISRPNLTFSTLTVSNMSPEDSSIYLCSVWGTGEAKNIQYFGAGTRLSVL.

The chain joins TRBV15 to TRBJ2-7; 7 nucleotides agree with TRBD1. This CDR3 spans 16 amino acids. Germline CDR1 is LNHNV and CDR2 is YYDKDF (reference sequence). The J segment lost 5 bases and the V segment lost 5 bases, leaving 15 bases of the junction unmatched. DNA of the CDR3: TGTGCCACCAGCGGATTGCTGACAGGGCTCGCTGACGAGCAGTACTTC. Protein: CATSGLLTGLADEQYF.

In this sample, this clonotype turned up many times. The chain uses TRBV12-3 or TRBV12-4 and TRBJ1-2; D perhaps matches TRBD1 (5 bases). V was clipped by 5 bases and J by 2 bases, with 12 bases between them. This CDR3 is 14 amino acids long. The chain's CDR3 is CASSTTRANYGYTF. CDR3 bases: TGTGCCAGCAGTACGACCAGGGCGAACTATGGCTACACCTTC.

The V and J genes are TRBV2 and TRBJ1-5, with 7 bases identical to TRBD1. J was trimmed by 3 bases and V by 6 bases; bases with no gene match: 8. Germline V CDR1 and CDR2: SNHLY, FYNNEI. The CDR3 is 15 amino acids. This CDR3 reads CASRGTVLNNQPQHF. DNA of the CDR3: TGTGCCAGCAGGGGGACAGTATTGAACAATCAGCCCCAGCATTTT.

The gene calls are TRBV5-5 and TRBJ2-5, with D possibly matching TRBD2 (6 bases). The J call may be faulty, since TRBJ2-7 better matches the DNA end. The CDR3 is 15 amino acids. The germline gives CDR1 SGHKS, CDR2 YYEKEE (reference sequence). The CDR3 is CASSFITGTFYEQYF. CDR3 coding DNA: TGTGCCAGCAGCTTTATAACCGGGACTTTCTACGAGCAGTACTTC.

The chain carries TRBV11-2 and TRBJ2-1; 11 positions agree with TRBD2. Looked up from germline, CDR1 is SGHAT and CDR2 is FQNNGV. The CDR3 runs 16 residues. V gave up 6 bases and J gave up 10 bases; unmatched junction bases: 14. The CDR3 region has the DNA TGTGCCAGCAGAATATTAGCGGGGGGGACACAAGGCGAGCAGTTCTTC. It is translated as CASRILAGGTQGEQFF.

The chain employs TRBV6-2 or TRBV6-3 and TRBJ2-1; D may match TRBD1 or TRBD2 (5 bases each). CDR3 size: 12 residues. V dropped 8 bases and J dropped 7 bases, with 12 bases sitting between them. Germline V gives CDR1 MNHEY, CDR2 SVGEGT. CDR3 in amino acids: CASRLEGNEQFF. DNA for the CDR3: TGTGCCAGCCGCCTTGAGGGGAATGAGCAGTTCTTC.

V gene TRBV4-1 combines with J gene TRBJ2-5; 10 bases agree with TRBD2. V lost 0 bases and J lost 11; bases outside the gene matches: 15. CDR3 length: 17 amino acids. Germline loops: CDR1 MGHRA, CDR2 YSYEKL. The CDR3 nucleotides read TGCGCCAGCAGCCAAGACCCTAGCGGGGGCCTGGACAATGAGCAGTACTTC. Protein product: CASSQDPSGGLDNEQYF.

This clonotype was recorded a few times. This chain connects TRBV2 to TRBJ2-7; 10 positions match TRBD1. J gave up 3 bases and V 3 bases, and 2 bases lay outside the gene matches. Germline V gene lookup returns CDR1 SNHLY and CDR2 FYNNEI. CDR3 length: 14 amino acids. CDR3 loop: CASSEGQGYYEQYF. CDR3 nucleotide sequence: TGTGCCAGCAGTGAGGGACAGGGGTACTACGAGCAGTACTTC. Using reference TRBV2 and TRBJ2-7 for the parts outside the CDR3, the full variable domain is EPEVTQTPSHQVTQMGQEVILRCVPISNHLYFYWYRQILGQKVEFLVSFYNNEISEKSEIFDDQFSVERPDGSNFTLKIRSTKLEDSAMYFCASSEGQGYYEQYFGPGTRLTVT.

A note on this clonotype: At one boundary the junction diverges from the germline segment, which might be a read error. The chain employs TRBV7-9 and TRBJ2-7; 7 positions match TRBD1. The CDR3 contains 12 residues. CDR1 is SEHNR and CDR2 is FQNEAQ in the germline V gene (reference sequence). This chain's CDR3 is CATSLQGYEQYF. The CDR3 DNA reads as TGTGCCACCAGCCTACAGGGGTACGAGCAGTACTTC. Based on the CDR3 plus reference TRBV7-9 and TRBJ2-7, the full variable domain is DTGVSQNPRHKITKRGQNVTFRCDPISEHNRLYWYRQTLGQGPEFLTYFQNEAQLEKSRLLSDRFSAERPKGSFSTLEIQRTEQGDSAMYLCATSLQGYEQYFGPGTRLTVT.

This chain joins TRBV7-2 and TRBJ2-7; tentative D call: TRBD1 (5 bases). The germline V gene encodes CDR1 SGHTA and CDR2 FQGNSA. CDR3 length: 13 amino acids. With 5 bases removed from V and 7 bases from J, the gap between germline ends came to 15 bases. The CDR3 loop reads CASSNNRIGEQYF. In nucleotides, the CDR3 is TGTGCCAGCAGCAACAACAGGATCGGGGAGCAGTACTTC.

The chain carries TRBV7-2 and TRBJ1-5; D is ambiguous. The germline gives CDR1 SGHTA, CDR2 FQGNSA. The CDR3 loop spans 16 amino acids. The V end lost 8 bases, the J end lost 0 bases, and 17 bases lay between the germline ends. The CDR3 region is CASGFPARVSNQPQHF. The DNA for the CDR3 is TGTGCCAGCGGTTTCCCTGCTCGGGTTAGCAATCAGCCCCAGCATTTT.

A note on this clonotype: One junction end disagrees with the germline gene, perhaps due to a read error. The genes are TRBV20-1 and TRBJ1-2, with a possible D match to TRBD1 (5 bases). The CDR3 covers 10 residues. Germline-derived CDR1 and CDR2 are DFQATT and SNEGSKA (reference sequence). This CDR3 is CRGGDYGYTF. The CDR3 DNA follows: TGTAGGGGCGGGGACTATGGCTACACCTTC.

In its sample, this clonotype was seen a few times. This chain connects TRBV3-1 to TRBJ2-4, with a weak D call TRBD1 (6 bases). V shed 4 bases and J shed 0 bases, with 16 bases lying between them. The CDR3 consists of 17 residues. Per the germline V gene, CDR1 is LGHDT and CDR2 is YNNKEL (reference sequence). CDR3: CASSPRWTALAKNIQYF. In DNA, the CDR3 is TGTGCCAGCAGCCCCCGGTGGACAGCTCTAGCCAAAAACATTCAGTACTTC.

This clonotype was seen a few times. The V call is TRBV7-2, the J call TRBJ2-3; 7 nucleotides line up with TRBD2. Trimming at V came to 4 bases and at J to 5 bases, leaving 9 bases not matched to a gene. CDR3 length: 15 residues. Per the germline V gene, CDR1 is SGHTA and CDR2 is FQGNSA. DNA for the CDR3: TGTGCCAGCAGCTCAAGCGGGGCCCTGGGAGATACGCAGTATTTT. This codes for CASSSSGALGDTQYF. The entire variable domain, with the rest obtained from reference TRBV7-2 and TRBJ2-3, is as follows: GAGVSQSPSNKVTEKGKDVELRCDPISGHTALYWYRQSLGQGLEFLIYFQGNSAPDKSGLPSDRFSAERTGGSVSTLTIQRTQQEDSAVYLCASSSSGALGDTQYFGPGTRLTVL.